This entry lists 14 T cell receptor beta chains sequenced from one sample in a study of tumor and adjacent non-tumor tissue in lung cancer. RNA was extracted from bulk tissue without any cell sorting. The normal lung tissue was taken more than 3 cm from the tumor edge. TCRbeta libraries were built with three rounds of nested PCR, modified from ARM-PCR. TCRdb re-analysed the multiplex PCR reads in MiXCR, keeping a single row per CDR3 protein. The sample lists 60,000 to 80,000 distinct CDR3 sequences, less than 75% occurring once. Sequencing was done on a sample of distant non-tumor lung tissue. The source of these receptors is a woman aged 45-65 years with non-small cell lung cancer.

Comments on this clonotype: Relative to the germline gene, one junction end is altered; a read error may explain this. The chain carries TRBV10-3 and TRBJ2-2, with D perhaps TRBD2 (5 bases). The CDR3 extends over 14 amino acids. Germline lookup yields CDR1 ENHRY and CDR2 SYGVKD. The CDR3 is CAISGSMADGEPFF. The CDR3, as DNA: TGCGCCATCAGTGGGTCGATGGCAGACGGGGAGCCGTTTTTT.

The chain carries TRBV11-2 and TRBJ2-5, with TRBD1 identical over 10 bases. V lost 5 bases and J lost 5; bases outside the gene matches: 5. Germline CDR1 reads SGHAT; CDR2 reads FQNNGV. The CDR3 consists of 14 residues. The chain's CDR3 is CASSSGQGGETQYF. CDR3 nucleotides: TGTGCCAGCAGCAGCGGACAGGGGGGTGAGACCCAGTACTTC.

With regard to this clonotype: A junction boundary mismatches the germline segment, possibly from a read error. The chain joins TRBV6-1 to TRBJ2-1; 10 bases line up with TRBD2. CDR1 and CDR2 (germline): MNHNS, SASEGT. The CDR3 is made up of 15 amino acids. This chain's CDR3 is CASSTSGRVPNERFF. CDR3 DNA sequence: TGTGCCAGCAGTACCAGCGGGAGGGTACCCAATGAGCGGTTCTTC.

In regard to this clonotype: A read error may produce the germline difference seen at one junction end. This sequence joins TRBV11-2 and TRBJ2-7; a possible D gene is TRBD2 (7 bases). This CDR3 region has 19 residues. CDR1 SGHAT and CDR2 FQNNGV come from the germline V gene. The CDR3 region has the DNA TGTACCAGCAGTTTAGTCCCTACGGGGGGCCCAACGGGGCACTACGAGCAGTACTTC. This encodes CTSSLVPTGGPTGHYEQYF.

As regards this clonotype: The junction differs from germline at one of its ends, possibly a read error. The chain uses TRBV7-8 and TRBJ2-7; D not resolved. The CDR3 has 15 amino acids. Germline CDR1 is SGHVS and CDR2 is FQNEAQ. CDR3 coding DNA: TGTGCCAACAGCTTAGACTTTGGCAGGAACTACGAGCAGTACTTC. Translating gives CANSLDFGRNYEQYF. The full variable domain, with the rest looked up from reference TRBV7-8 and TRBJ2-7, is GAGVSQSPRYKVAKRGQDVALRCDPISGHVSLFWYQQALGQGPEFLTYFQNEAQLDKSGLPSDRFFAERPEGSVSTLKIQRTQQEDSAVYLCANSLDFGRNYEQYFGPGTRLTVT.

Details on this clonotype: The CDR3 end shows no conserved phenylalanine or tryptophan, and so a read error is likely. The CDR3 DNA is TGTGCCAGCAGCTTAGTGGGAACCCTCTCCTACAATGAGCAGTTCTCC. Protein: CASSLVGTLSYNEQFS. The chain has TRBV11-3 and TRBJ2-1; no clear D gene. Trimming pared 1 base from V and 0 bases from J, leaving 10 bases between. Per the germline V gene, CDR1 is SGHNT and CDR2 is YENEEA. The CDR3 runs 16 residues.

As regards this clonotype: A read error may account for a junction end that differs from germline. The chain recombines TRBV29-1 with TRBJ2-1; D may be TRBD1 or TRBD2 (5 bases each). CDR1 and CDR2 (germline): SQVTM, ANQGSEA. CDR3 length: 9 amino acids. CDR3 sequence: CSEGSEQIF. CDR3 nucleotide sequence: TGCAGCGAGGGGAGTGAGCAGATCTTC.

A note on this clonotype: Mismatch with germline at one junction end may stem from a read error. The rearrangement uses TRBV6-2 or TRBV6-3 and TRBJ2-2; possibly TRBD2 for D (6 bases). The CDR3 sequence is 17 residues long. The germline V gene has CDR1 MNHEY and CDR2 SVGEGT. The CDR3 loop is CASSSRLVSFTGEELFF. Here the CDR3 DNA reads TGTGCCAGTAGTTCAAGACTAGTGTCGTTCACAGGAGAGGAGCTGTTTTTT.

Notes on this clonotype: A much larger clonotype is one base distant, so this may be a read error. The V and J genes are TRBV6-2 or TRBV6-3 and TRBJ2-1; 11 bases line up with TRBD2. There are 16 residues in the CDR3. Germline V CDR1 and CDR2: MNHEY, SVGEGT. The CDR3 bases are TGTGCCAGCACTTACACTAGCGGGAGAGGCTACAATGAGCAGTTCTTC. This codes for CASTYTSGRGYNEQFF.

The rearrangement joins TRBV12-3 or TRBV12-4 to TRBJ2-1; D not resolved. This CDR3 region has 14 residues. Trimming pared 1 base from V and 5 bases from J, leaving 9 bases between. The CDR3 here is CASSLVRPHNEQFF. The CDR3 DNA sequence: TGTGCCAGCAGTTTAGTGAGGCCCCACAATGAGCAGTTCTTC.

As to this clonotype: A much larger clone differs from this one at a single base, so this may be a read error. The chain is built from TRBV4-1 and TRBJ1-4; 8 bases agree with TRBD1. The germline V gene encodes CDR1 MGHRA and CDR2 YSYEKL. V gave up 6 bases and J gave up 3 bases; unmatched junction bases: 3. The CDR3 is 14 amino acids. In DNA form, the CDR3 reads TGCGCCAGCAGGCGACAGGGGTCTAATGAAAAACTGTTTTTT. Translation gives CASRRQGSNEKLFF.

This clonotype has at least ten counts. This rearrangement joins TRBV20-1 to TRBJ1-5; maybe TRBD1 (5 bases). Germline values: CDR1 DFQATT, CDR2 SNEGSKA (reference sequence). Trimming left V 0 bases short and J 4 bases short, with 10 bases between. This CDR3 region has 14 residues. CDR3 loop: CSARDARGNQPQHF. The CDR3 DNA is TGCAGTGCTAGAGACGCTCGGGGGAATCAGCCCCAGCATTTT.

A word on this clonotype: A much larger clone sits a single nucleotide away, making a read error possible. The chain is built from TRBV6-2 or TRBV6-3 and TRBJ2-7, with TRBD1 matching over 9 bases. The CDR3 has 14 residues. Looked up from germline, CDR1 is MNHEY and CDR2 is SVGEGT. CDR3 DNA: TGTGCCAGCAGTTACGGGACAGGGACCTACGAGCTGTACTTC. This sequence encodes CASSYGTGTYELYF.

To note about this clonotype: An end of the junction differs from the germline gene, which may be a read error. This rearrangement joins TRBV6-1 to TRBJ2-7; D tentatively fits TRBD1 or TRBD2 (5 bases each). Germline CDR1 is MNHNS and CDR2 is SASEGT. The CDR3 is 16 amino acids. CDR3 protein: CVSSDIPPPGPYEQYF. DNA of the CDR3: TGTGTCAGCAGTGACATCCCCCCTCCGGGGCCCTACGAGCAGTACTTC.